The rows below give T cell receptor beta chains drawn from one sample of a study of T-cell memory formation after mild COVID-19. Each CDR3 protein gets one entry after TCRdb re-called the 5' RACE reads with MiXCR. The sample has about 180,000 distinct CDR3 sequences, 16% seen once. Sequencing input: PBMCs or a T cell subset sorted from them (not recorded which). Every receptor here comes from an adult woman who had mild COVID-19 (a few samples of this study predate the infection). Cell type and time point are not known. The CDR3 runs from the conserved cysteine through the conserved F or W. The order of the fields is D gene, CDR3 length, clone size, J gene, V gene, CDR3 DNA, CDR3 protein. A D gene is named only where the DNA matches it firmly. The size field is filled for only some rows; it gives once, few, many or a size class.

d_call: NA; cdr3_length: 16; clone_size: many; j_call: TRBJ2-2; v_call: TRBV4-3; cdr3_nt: TGCGCCAGCAGCCAAGATCCGGGGCAGGGCCTCGGGGAGCTGTTTTTT; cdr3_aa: CASSQDPGQGLGELFF
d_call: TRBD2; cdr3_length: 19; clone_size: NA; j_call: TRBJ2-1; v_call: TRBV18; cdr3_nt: TGTGCCAGCTCGCGATTAGAGACTAGCGGGAGAGGCTCCTACAATGAGCAGTTCTTC; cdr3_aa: CASSRLETSGRGSYNEQFF
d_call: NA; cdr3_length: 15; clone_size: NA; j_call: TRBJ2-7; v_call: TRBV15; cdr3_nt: TGTGCCACCAGCCCTGGCGATGTCGAGATCTACGAGCAGTACTTC; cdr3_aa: CATSPGDVEIYEQYF
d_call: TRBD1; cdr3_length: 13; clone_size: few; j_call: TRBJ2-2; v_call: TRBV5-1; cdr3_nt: TGCGCCAGCGGGGGACAGGGCACCGGGGAGCTGTTTTTT; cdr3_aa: CASGGQGTGELFF
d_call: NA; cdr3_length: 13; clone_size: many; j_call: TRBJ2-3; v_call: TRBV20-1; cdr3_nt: TGCAGTGCTAGCGGGAGAAGCACAGATACGCAGTATTTT; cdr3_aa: CSASGRSTDTQYF
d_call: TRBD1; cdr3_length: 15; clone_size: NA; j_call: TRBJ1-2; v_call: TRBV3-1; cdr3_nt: TGTGCCAGCAGCCAAGTCGGGGACAGGGGATATGGCTACACCTTC; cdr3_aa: CASSQVGDRGYGYTF
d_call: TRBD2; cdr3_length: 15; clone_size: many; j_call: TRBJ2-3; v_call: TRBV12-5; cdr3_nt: TGTGCTAGTGGTTTGGTAGCGGGAGGTCGAAATACGCAGTATTTT; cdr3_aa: CASGLVAGGRNTQYF
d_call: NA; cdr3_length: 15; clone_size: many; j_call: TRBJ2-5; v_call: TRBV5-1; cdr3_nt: TGCGCCAGCAGCCCGGGGACGACTCCAAAAGAGACCCAGTACTTC; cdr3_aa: CASSPGTTPKETQYF
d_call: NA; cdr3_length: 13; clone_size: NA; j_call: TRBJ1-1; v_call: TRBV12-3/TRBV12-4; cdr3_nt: TGTGCCAGCAGTTCTCGAGGCCACACTGAAGCTTTCTTT; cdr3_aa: CASSSRGHTEAFF
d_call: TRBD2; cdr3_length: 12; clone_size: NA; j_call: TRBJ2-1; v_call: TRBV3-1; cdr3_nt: TGTGCCAGCAGTCGAGCGGGGGCCGAGCAGTTCTTC; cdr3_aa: CASSRAGAEQFF
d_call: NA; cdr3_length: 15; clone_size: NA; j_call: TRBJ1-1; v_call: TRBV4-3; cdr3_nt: TGCGCCAGCAGCCAAGGGCATCTGGGTGGGGGTGAAGCTTTCTTT; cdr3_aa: CASSQGHLGGGEAFF
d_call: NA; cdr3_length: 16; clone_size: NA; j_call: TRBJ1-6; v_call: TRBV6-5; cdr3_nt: TGTGCCAGCAGCCGAACAGGGACCTCCTATAATTCACCCCTCCACTTT; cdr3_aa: CASSRTGTSYNSPLHF
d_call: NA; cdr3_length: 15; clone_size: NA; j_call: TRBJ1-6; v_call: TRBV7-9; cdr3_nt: TGTGCCAGCAGCTTAGTTCAGGGCACATTTTCACCCCTCCACTTT; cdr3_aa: CASSLVQGTFSPLHF
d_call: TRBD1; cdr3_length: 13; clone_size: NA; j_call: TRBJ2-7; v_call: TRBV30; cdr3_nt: TGTGCCATCGACAGGGTCATCTCCTACGAGCAGTACTTC; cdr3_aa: CAIDRVISYEQYF
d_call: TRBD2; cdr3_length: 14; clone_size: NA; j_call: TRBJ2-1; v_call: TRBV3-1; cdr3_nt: TGTGCCAGCAGCCTCCCGGGGGGGTCAGGGGAGCAGTTCTTC; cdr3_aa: CASSLPGGSGEQFF
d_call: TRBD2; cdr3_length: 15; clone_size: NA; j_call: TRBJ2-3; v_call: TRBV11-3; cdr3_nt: TGTGCCAGCAGCTTAGCGGGGACTAGCGGCAATACGCAGTATTTT; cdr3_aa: CASSLAGTSGNTQYF
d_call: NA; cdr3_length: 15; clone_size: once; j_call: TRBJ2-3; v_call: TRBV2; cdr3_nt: TGTGCCAGCAGTGAGTCGGGGGAGCCCACAGATACGCAGTATTTT; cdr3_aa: CASSESGEPTDTQYF
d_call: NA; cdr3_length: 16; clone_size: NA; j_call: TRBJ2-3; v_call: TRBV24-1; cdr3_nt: TGTGCCACCAGCGGAGAGGTCGCTCGCGGCACAGATACGCAGTATTTT; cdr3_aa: CATSGEVARGTDTQYF
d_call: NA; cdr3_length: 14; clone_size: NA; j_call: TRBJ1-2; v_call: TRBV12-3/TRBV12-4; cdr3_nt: TGTGCCAGCAGTTTCGGGACATCTAACTATGGCTACACCTTC; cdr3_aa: CASSFGTSNYGYTF
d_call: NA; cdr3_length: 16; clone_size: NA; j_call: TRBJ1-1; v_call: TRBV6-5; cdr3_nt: TGTGCCAGCAGGGGACTCCAGCAGGGGATGAACACTGAAGCTTTCTTT; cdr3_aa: CASRGLQQGMNTEAFF
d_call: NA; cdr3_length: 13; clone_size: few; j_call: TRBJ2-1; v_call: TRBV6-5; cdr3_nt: TGTGCCAGCGGCCAGGGGGGGAGCAATGAGCAGTTCTTC; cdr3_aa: CASGQGGSNEQFF
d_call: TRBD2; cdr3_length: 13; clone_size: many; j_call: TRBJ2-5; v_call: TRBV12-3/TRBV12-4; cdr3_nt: TGTGCCAGCAGTCCTAGCGGGGGTGAGACCCAGTACTTC; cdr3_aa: CASSPSGGETQYF
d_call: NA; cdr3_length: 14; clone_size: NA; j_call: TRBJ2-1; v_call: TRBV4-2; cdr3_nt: TGTGCCAGCAGCCAAGATTATGGCGGGACGGAGCAGTTCTTC; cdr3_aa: CASSQDYGGTEQFF
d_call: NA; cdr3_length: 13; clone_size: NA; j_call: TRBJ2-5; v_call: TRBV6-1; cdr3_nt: TGTGCCAGCATATCACCCAATATCGAGACCCAGTACTTC; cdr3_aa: CASISPNIETQYF
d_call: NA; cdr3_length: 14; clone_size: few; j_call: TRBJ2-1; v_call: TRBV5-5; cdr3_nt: TGTGCCAGCAGCGGCAAGACAGGTCTCAATGAGCAGTTCTTC; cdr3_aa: CASSGKTGLNEQFF
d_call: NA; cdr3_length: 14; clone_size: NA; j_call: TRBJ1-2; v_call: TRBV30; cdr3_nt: TGTGCCTGGACAGAACAGGGTCCTAACTATGGCTACACCTTC; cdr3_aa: CAWTEQGPNYGYTF
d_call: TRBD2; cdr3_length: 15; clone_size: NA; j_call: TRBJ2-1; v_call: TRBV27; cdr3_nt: TGTGCCAGCAGTCGTCCGGGACTAGCGGACAATGAGCAGTTCTTC; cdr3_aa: CASSRPGLADNEQFF
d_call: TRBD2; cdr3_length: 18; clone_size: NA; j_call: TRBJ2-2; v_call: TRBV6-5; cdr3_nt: TGTGCCAGCAGCCCACTTGTCCTAGCGGGGAAGAACACCGGGGAGCTGTTTTTT; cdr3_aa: CASSPLVLAGKNTGELFF
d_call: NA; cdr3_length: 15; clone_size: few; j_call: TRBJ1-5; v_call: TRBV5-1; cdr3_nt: TGCGCCAGCAGCTTGGCGGGAGATCCCAATCAGCCCCAGCATTTT; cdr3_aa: CASSLAGDPNQPQHF
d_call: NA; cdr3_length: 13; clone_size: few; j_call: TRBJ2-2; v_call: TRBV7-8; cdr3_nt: TGTGCCACACAGGGCAAAGGTGCCGGGGAGCTGTTTTTT; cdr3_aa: CATQGKGAGELFF
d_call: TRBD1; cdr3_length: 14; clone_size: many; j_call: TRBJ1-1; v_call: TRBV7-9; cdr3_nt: TGTGCCAGCAGATCTAGACAGGGGGCAACTGAAGCTTTCTTT; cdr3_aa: CASRSRQGATEAFF
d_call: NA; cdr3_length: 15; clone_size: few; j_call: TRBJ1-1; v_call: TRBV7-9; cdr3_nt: TGTGCCAGCAGCTTAGAGGTCTGGTTGGACACTGAAGCTTTCTTT; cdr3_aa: CASSLEVWLDTEAFF
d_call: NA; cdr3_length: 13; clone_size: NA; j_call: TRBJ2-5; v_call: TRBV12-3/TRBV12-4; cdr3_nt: TGTGCCAGCAAAGTGGGCAGCCAAGAGACCCAGTACTTC; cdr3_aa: CASKVGSQETQYF
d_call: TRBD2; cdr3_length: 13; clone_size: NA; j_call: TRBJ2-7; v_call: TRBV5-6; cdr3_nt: TGTGCCAGCAGCTTGGCGGGAGGGAGCGAGCAGTACTTC; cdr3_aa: CASSLAGGSEQYF
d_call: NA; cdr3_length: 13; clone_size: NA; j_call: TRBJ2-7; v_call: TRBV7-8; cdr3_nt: TGTGCCAGCAGCCCTCAGCGGCGGAACGAGCAGTACTTC; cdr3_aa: CASSPQRRNEQYF
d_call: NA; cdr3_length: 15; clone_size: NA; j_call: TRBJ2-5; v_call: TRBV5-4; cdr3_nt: TGTGCCAGCAGCTTCCCAGCGGGCGGGCAAGAGACCCAGTACTTC; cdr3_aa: CASSFPAGGQETQYF
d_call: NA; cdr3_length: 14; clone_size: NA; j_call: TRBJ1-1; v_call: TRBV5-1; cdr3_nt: TGCGCCAGCAGCTTGGCCGACAGTTCGACTGAAGCTTTCTTT; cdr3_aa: CASSLADSSTEAFF
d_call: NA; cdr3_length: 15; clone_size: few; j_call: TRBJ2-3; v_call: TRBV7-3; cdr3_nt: TGTGCCAGCAGCTCCCGGGGACAAATCACAGATACGCAGTATTTT; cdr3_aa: CASSSRGQITDTQYF
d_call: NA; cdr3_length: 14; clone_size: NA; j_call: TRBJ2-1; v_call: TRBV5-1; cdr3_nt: TGCGCCAGCAGCTTCAGGCGGATGTACAATGAGCAGTTCTTC; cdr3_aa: CASSFRRMYNEQFF
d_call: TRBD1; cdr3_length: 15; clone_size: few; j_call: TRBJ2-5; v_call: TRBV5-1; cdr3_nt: TGCGCCAGCAGCTTGGGACAGGGGTCTGGCCAACCCCAGTACTTC; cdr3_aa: CASSLGQGSGQPQYF
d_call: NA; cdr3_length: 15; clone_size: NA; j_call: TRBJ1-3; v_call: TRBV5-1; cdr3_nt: TGCGCCAGCAGCTTCGACAGCGTCTCTGGAAACACCATATATTTT; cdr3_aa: CASSFDSVSGNTIYF
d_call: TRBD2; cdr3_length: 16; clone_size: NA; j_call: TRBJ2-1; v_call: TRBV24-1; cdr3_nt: TGTGCCACCAGTGATTCCGGGACTAGCGGTTACAATGAGCAGTTCTTC; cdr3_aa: CATSDSGTSGYNEQFF
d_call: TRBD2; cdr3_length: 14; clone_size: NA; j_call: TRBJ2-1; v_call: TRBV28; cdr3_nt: TGTGCCAGCCAAATAGCGGGGGGGAACAATGAGCAGTTCTTC; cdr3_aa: CASQIAGGNNEQFF
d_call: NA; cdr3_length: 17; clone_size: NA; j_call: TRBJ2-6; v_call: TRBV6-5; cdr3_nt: TGTGCCAGCAGTTACAAGGGTTGGTCCTCTGGGGCCAACGTCCTGACTTTC; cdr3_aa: CASSYKGWSSGANVLTF
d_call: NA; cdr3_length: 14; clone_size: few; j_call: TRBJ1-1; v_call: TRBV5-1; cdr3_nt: TGCGCCAGCAGCCCGACGAGAGGGAGAGCTGAAGCTTTCTTT; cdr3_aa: CASSPTRGRAEAFF
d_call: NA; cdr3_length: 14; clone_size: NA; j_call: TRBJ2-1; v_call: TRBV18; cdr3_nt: TGTGCCAGCTCACGGTGGGACTTCGCCCCTGAGCAGTTCTTC; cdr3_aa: CASSRWDFAPEQFF
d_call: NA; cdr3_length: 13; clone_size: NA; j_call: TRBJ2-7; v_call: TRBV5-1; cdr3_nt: TGCGCCAGCAGCCGGACAGCTGTCTACGAGCAGTACTTC; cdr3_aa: CASSRTAVYEQYF
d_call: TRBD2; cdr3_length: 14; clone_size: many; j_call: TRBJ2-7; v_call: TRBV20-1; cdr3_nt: TGCAGTGCTCGACTAGCGGGAAGTAGCTACGAGCAGTACTTC; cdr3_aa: CSARLAGSSYEQYF
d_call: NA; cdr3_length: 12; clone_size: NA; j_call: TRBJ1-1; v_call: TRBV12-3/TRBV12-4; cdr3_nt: TGTGCCAGCAGTTTAGTTGGGAGCTCGGCTTTCTTT; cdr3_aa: CASSLVGSSAFF
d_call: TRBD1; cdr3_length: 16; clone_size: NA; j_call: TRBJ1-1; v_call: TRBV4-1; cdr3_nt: TGCGCCAGCAGCCGCCGAAAGGGACAGCTGAACACTGAAGCTTTCTTT; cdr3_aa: CASSRRKGQLNTEAFF
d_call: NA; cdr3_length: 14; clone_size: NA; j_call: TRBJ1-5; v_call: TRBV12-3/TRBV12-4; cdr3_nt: TGTGCCAGCAGTTTGCCGGGTAACCATCAGCCCCAGCATTTT; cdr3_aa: CASSLPGNHQPQHF
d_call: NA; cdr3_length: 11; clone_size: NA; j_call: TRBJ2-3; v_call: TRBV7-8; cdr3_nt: TGTGCCAGCAGCCCCGGTCGGCGGGAGTATTTT; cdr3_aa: CASSPGRREYF
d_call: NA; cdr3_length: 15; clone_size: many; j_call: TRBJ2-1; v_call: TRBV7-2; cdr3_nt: TGTGCCAGCAGCTTAGAGGTAAGCTCCTACAATGAGCAGTTCTTC; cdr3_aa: CASSLEVSSYNEQFF
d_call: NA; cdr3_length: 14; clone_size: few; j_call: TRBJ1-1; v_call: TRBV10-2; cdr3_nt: TGCGCCAGCAGTGTTTTGAGGGGCTTCACTGAAGCTTTCTTT; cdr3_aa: CASSVLRGFTEAFF
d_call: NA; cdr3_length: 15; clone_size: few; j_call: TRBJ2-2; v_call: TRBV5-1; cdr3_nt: TGCGCCAGCCGCGGGGACCAGGCGAACACCGGGGAGCTGTTTTTT; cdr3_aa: CASRGDQANTGELFF
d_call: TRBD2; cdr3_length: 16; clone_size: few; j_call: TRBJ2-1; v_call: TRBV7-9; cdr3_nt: TGTGCCAGCAGTTCCAAGGTTGGTAGCGGGAGGTCTGAGCAGTTCTTC; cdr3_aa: CASSSKVGSGRSEQFF
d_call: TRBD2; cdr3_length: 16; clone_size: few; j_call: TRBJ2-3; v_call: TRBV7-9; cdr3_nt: TGTGCCAGCGCCTCCAGCGGGAGGGGGGCCGCAGATACGCAGTATTTT; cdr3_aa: CASASSGRGAADTQYF
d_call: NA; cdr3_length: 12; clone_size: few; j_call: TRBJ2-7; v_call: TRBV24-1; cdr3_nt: TGTGCCGCTAGGGATTTCAGCTACGAGCAGTACTTC; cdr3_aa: CAARDFSYEQYF
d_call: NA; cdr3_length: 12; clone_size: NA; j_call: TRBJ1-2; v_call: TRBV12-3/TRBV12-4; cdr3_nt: TGTGCCAGCAGTTTGGGAGGGGTTGACTACACCTTC; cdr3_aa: CASSLGGVDYTF